These T cell receptor beta chains were read from a single sample in a study of CD8+ T cells in alopecia areata. The repertoire was sequenced with immunoSEQ multiplex PCR; TCRdb's copy has only in-frame clones and lacks some. This table has 200,000 or so clones, 50% to 70% appearing once. Source: CD4+ T cells sorted from blood, taken at week 0. The receptors were sampled from a human donor with alopecia areata. CDR3s include the opening cysteine and the closing phenylalanine or tryptophan. D genes are given only for firm matches. A row's size may be missing; if present it is once, few, many or a size class.

d_call: NA; v_call: TRBV7-9; clone_size: NA; j_call: TRBJ1-2; cdr3_nt: TGTGCCAGCAGCTTAGTCCCAGGGACGGGGGGCTACACCTTC; cdr3_aa: CASSLVPGTGGYTF
d_call: NA; v_call: TRBV9; clone_size: NA; j_call: TRBJ1-5; cdr3_nt: TGTGCCAGCAGCGTAGGGGCGGGGGGTCATCAGCCCCAGCATTTT; cdr3_aa: CASSVGAGGHQPQHF
d_call: TRBD1; v_call: TRBV6-1; clone_size: NA; j_call: TRBJ1-1; cdr3_nt: TGTGCCAGCAGAGGGGGACAGGGACCCACTGAAGCTTTCTTT; cdr3_aa: CASRGGQGPTEAFF
d_call: NA; v_call: TRBV9; clone_size: once; j_call: TRBJ1-2; cdr3_nt: TGTGCCAGCAGCGTAGGGGCAGACTATGGCTACACCTTC; cdr3_aa: CASSVGADYGYTF
d_call: TRBD2; v_call: TRBV4-1; clone_size: once; j_call: TRBJ2-3; cdr3_nt: TGCGCCAGCAGCCAACCGTTAGCGGGAGCGGCAGATACGCAGTATTTT; cdr3_aa: CASSQPLAGAADTQYF
d_call: TRBD2; v_call: TRBV7-8; clone_size: NA; j_call: TRBJ2-5; cdr3_nt: TGTGCCAGCAGCTTAGCTGGGACTAGCAGGGAGACCCAGTACTTC; cdr3_aa: CASSLAGTSRETQYF
d_call: NA; v_call: TRBV18; clone_size: NA; j_call: TRBJ2-5; cdr3_nt: TGTGCCAGCTCACCACAAACTACAAGCCAAGAGACCCAGTACTTC; cdr3_aa: CASSPQTTSQETQYF
d_call: NA; v_call: TRBV30; clone_size: NA; j_call: TRBJ2-7; cdr3_nt: TGTGCCTGGAGTAGCAGGCACTACGAGCAGTACTTC; cdr3_aa: CAWSSRHYEQYF
d_call: TRBD1; v_call: TRBV7-3; clone_size: NA; j_call: TRBJ2-2; cdr3_nt: TGTGCCAGCAGCTTAATGGGACAGGGAGTGAACACCGGGGAGCTGTTTTTT; cdr3_aa: CASSLMGQGVNTGELFF
d_call: TRBD2; v_call: TRBV4-1; clone_size: few; j_call: TRBJ2-4; cdr3_nt: TGCGCCAGCAGCCAAGGACTAGCGGGAGTAGCCAAAAACATTCAGTACTTC; cdr3_aa: CASSQGLAGVAKNIQYF
d_call: NA; v_call: TRBV23-1; clone_size: NA; j_call: TRBJ2-3; cdr3_nt: TGCGCCAGCATCCGGGACTCCTCCTGGAGAACAGATACGCAGTATTTT; cdr3_aa: CASIRDSSWRTDTQYF
d_call: TRBD1; v_call: TRBV6-5; clone_size: NA; j_call: TRBJ2-2; cdr3_nt: TGTGCCAGCAGTGCGACAGGGGGCGACACCGGGGAGCTGTTTTTT; cdr3_aa: CASSATGGDTGELFF
d_call: TRBD1; v_call: TRBV29-1; clone_size: NA; j_call: TRBJ1-2; cdr3_nt: TGCAGCGTTGAACGGGACAGCTATGGCTACACCTTC; cdr3_aa: CSVERDSYGYTF
d_call: NA; v_call: TRBV14; clone_size: few; j_call: TRBJ2-7; cdr3_nt: TGTGCCAGCAGCCAAAATCCTTGGGTGGGCGAGCAGTACTTC; cdr3_aa: CASSQNPWVGEQYF
d_call: NA; v_call: TRBV7-3; clone_size: NA; j_call: TRBJ2-2; cdr3_nt: TGTGCCAGCAGCCCCACGGGGCAGCTCACCGGGGAGCTGTTTTTT; cdr3_aa: CASSPTGQLTGELFF
d_call: TRBD2; v_call: TRBV6-1; clone_size: few; j_call: TRBJ2-5; cdr3_nt: TGTGCCAGCAGATTAGCGGGAGGGCAAGAGACCCAGTACTTC; cdr3_aa: CASRLAGGQETQYF
d_call: TRBD1; v_call: TRBV30; clone_size: NA; j_call: TRBJ2-5; cdr3_nt: TGTGCCTGGAGTGCCCAAGGGACAGGGGTCGAGACCCAGTACTTC; cdr3_aa: CAWSAQGTGVETQYF
d_call: NA; v_call: TRBV30; clone_size: NA; j_call: TRBJ2-3; cdr3_nt: TGTGCCTGGAGTGAGGGAGATACGCAGTATTTT; cdr3_aa: CAWSEGDTQYF
d_call: NA; v_call: TRBV30; clone_size: NA; j_call: TRBJ1-1; cdr3_nt: TGTGCCTGGAGTGGGGTACACACTGAAGCTTTCTTT; cdr3_aa: CAWSGVHTEAFF
d_call: TRBD1; v_call: TRBV11-2; clone_size: NA; j_call: TRBJ2-7; cdr3_nt: TGTGCCAGCAGCTCGATACTGGACAGGTCCTACGAGCAGTACTTC; cdr3_aa: CASSSILDRSYEQYF
d_call: NA; v_call: TRBV14; clone_size: NA; j_call: TRBJ2-7; cdr3_nt: TGTGCCAGCAGTCGCGCTCAGGGGAAAGGCCACGAGCAGTACTTC; cdr3_aa: CASSRAQGKGHEQYF
d_call: NA; v_call: TRBV29-1; clone_size: few; j_call: TRBJ1-1; cdr3_nt: TGCAGCGGTGGGCCAGCAGGCACTGAAGCTTTCTTT; cdr3_aa: CSGGPAGTEAFF
d_call: NA; v_call: TRBV6-1; clone_size: NA; j_call: TRBJ1-3; cdr3_nt: TGTGCCAGCAGCGGGAGCGGAAACACCATATATTTT; cdr3_aa: CASSGSGNTIYF
d_call: NA; v_call: TRBV13; clone_size: NA; j_call: TRBJ2-7; cdr3_nt: TGTGCCAGCAGCCCTAGGACAGACTCCTACGAGCAGTACTTC; cdr3_aa: CASSPRTDSYEQYF
d_call: NA; v_call: TRBV6-5; clone_size: NA; j_call: TRBJ1-2; cdr3_nt: TGTGCCAGCAGTTATTCTCCTGGACAGCGCTATGGCTACACCTTC; cdr3_aa: CASSYSPGQRYGYTF
d_call: NA; v_call: TRBV9; clone_size: NA; j_call: TRBJ2-3; cdr3_nt: TGTGCCAGCAGCCCTAACACAGATACGCAGTATTTT; cdr3_aa: CASSPNTDTQYF
d_call: NA; v_call: TRBV5-4; clone_size: NA; j_call: TRBJ2-3; cdr3_nt: TGTGCCAGCAGCCCCTGGGGGCGGCGGGCAGATACGCAGTATTTT; cdr3_aa: CASSPWGRRADTQYF